This T cell receptor beta chain was observed in a study of Graves' ophthalmopathy and Graves' hyperthyroidism. For donors with ophthalmopathy, the disease showed moderate-to-severe activity, reached CAS ≥3 and NOSPECS ≥4, and had lasted under 3 months. Orbital computed tomography, together with clinical symptoms, serum thyroxine, TRAb and thyroid ultrasound, was used for diagnosis. This clonotype was seen repeatedly, ten times or more. Amplification of TCR beta CDR3 regions used RNA transcripts. HTBI-primed first-round RT-PCR preceded second-round multiplex PCR. TCRdb reprocessed the multiplex PCR reads with MiXCR, giving one entry per CDR3 protein. The sample contains approximately 500,000 distinct CDR3 sequences, approximately 15% of which appear only once. What was sequenced was blood. The clonotype originates from a woman in her twenties or thirties with Graves' ophthalmopathy.

CDR3 sequence: CASSLAGQGRETQYF. CDR3 nucleotides: TGTGCCAGCAGCTTAGCAGGTCAGGGACGAGAGACCCAGTACTTC. The chain employs TRBV11-2 and TRBJ2-5; D is perhaps TRBD1 or TRBD2 (5 bases each). Germline values: CDR1 SGHAT, CDR2 FQNNGV. This CDR3 region has 15 residues. Trimming took 1 base from V and 4 from J, leaving 13 bases between them. Looking up the rest from reference TRBV11-2 and TRBJ2-5 gives the full variable domain: EAGVAQSPRYKIIEKRQSVAFWCNPISGHATLYWYQQILGQGPKLLIQFQNNGVVDDSQLPKDRFSAERLKGVDSTLKIQPAKLEDSAVYLCASSLAGQGRETQYFGPGTRLLVL.